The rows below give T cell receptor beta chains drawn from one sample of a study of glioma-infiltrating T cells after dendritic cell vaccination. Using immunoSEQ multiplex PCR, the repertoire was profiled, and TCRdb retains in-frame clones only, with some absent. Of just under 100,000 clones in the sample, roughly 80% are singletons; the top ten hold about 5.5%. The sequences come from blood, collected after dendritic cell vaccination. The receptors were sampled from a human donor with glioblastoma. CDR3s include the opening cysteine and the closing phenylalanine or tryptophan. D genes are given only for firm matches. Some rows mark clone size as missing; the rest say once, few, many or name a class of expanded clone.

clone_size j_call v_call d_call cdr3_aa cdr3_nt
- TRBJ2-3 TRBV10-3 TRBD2 CAISELAGGFDTQYF TGTGCCATCAGTGAACTAGCGGGAGGGTTTGATACGCAGTATTTT
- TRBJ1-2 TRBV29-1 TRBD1 CSVETWDRVRNGYTF TGCAGCGTTGAAACTTGGGACAGGGTGCGGAATGGCTACACCTTC
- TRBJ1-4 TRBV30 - CAWSIGGQLFF TGTGCCTGGAGTATCGGCGGTCAACTGTTTTTT
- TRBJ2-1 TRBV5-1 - CASSLTSYNEQFF TGCGCCAGCAGCTTGACATCTTACAATGAGCAGTTCTTC
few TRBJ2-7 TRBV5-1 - CASSLDPTASYEQYF TGCGCCAGCAGCTTGGACCCGACAGCCTCCTACGAGCAGTACTTC
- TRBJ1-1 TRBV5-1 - CASSLLSLNTEAFF TGCGCCAGCAGCTTACTGTCTCTGAACACTGAAGCTTTCTTT
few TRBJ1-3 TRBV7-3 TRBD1 CASSLNGRGPGNTIYF TGTGCCAGCAGCTTAAACGGGAGGGGGCCTGGAAACACCATATATTTT
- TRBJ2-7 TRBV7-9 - CASSLDGGRYEQYF TGTGCCAGCAGCTTAGACGGGGGTAGGTACGAGCAGTACTTC
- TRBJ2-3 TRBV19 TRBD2 CASSIAAGGPDTQYF TGTGCCAGTAGTATTGCAGCGGGGGGCCCAGATACGCAGTATTTT
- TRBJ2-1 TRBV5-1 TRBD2 CASSAPTSGNYNEQFF TGCGCCAGCAGCGCCCCCACTAGCGGCAATTACAATGAGCAGTTCTTC
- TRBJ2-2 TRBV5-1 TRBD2 CASSLERGAPWTGELFF TGCGCCAGCAGCTTAGAGCGGGGGGCCCCTTGGACCGGGGAGCTGTTTTTT
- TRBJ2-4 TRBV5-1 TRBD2 CASSLRDYGKNIQYF TGCGCCAGCAGCTTGCGGGACTACGGGAAAAACATTCAGTACTTC
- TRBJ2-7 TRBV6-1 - CASSEALSEQYF TGTGCCAGCAGTGAAGCCCTCAGCGAGCAGTACTTC
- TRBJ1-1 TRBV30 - CAWSFNRNTEAFF TGTGCCTGGAGTTTTAACAGAAACACTGAAGCTTTCTTT
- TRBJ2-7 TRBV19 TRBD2 CASNIRAGGYEQYF TGTGCCAGTAACATCCGGGCGGGAGGCTACGAGCAGTACTTC
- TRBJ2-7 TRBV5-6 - CASKPQGTSYEQYF TGTGCCAGCAAGCCACAGGGAACCTCCTACGAGCAGTACTTC
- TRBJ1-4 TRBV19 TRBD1 CASSTGTASREKLFF TGTGCCAGTAGTACCGGGACAGCTTCAAGGGAAAAACTGTTTTTT
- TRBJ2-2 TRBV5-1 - CASSNRTVNTGELFF TGCGCCAGCAGCAACCGGACAGTGAACACCGGGGAGCTGTTTTTT
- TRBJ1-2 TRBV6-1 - CASSEASGYGYTF TGTGCCAGCAGTGAAGCGTCGGGCTATGGCTACACCTTC
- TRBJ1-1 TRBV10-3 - CAISESPGRGNTEAFF TGTGCCATCAGTGAGTCCCCAGGGAGGGGGAACACTGAAGCTTTCTTT
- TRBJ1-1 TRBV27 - CASSRWANTEAFF TGTGCCAGCAGTCGTTGGGCGAACACTGAAGCTTTCTTT
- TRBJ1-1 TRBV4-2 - CASSQDTGRLAVNTEAFF TGTGCCAGCAGCCAAGATACCGGAAGGTTGGCGGTGAACACTGAAGCTTTCTTT
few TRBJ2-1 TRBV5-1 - CASSLVGESFDEQFF TGCGCCAGCAGCTTGGTTGGGGAGTCTTTCGATGAGCAGTTCTTC